This T cell receptor (beta chain) was sequenced during a study of vaccination and CD4 T cells after COVID-19. Sequencing of cultured CD4+ T cell DNA used the Oncomine TCR Beta short-read assay. In TCRdb, the PCR reads were re-called with MiXCR into one record per CDR3 protein. The sample has over 9,000 distinct CDR3 sequences; around 50% are singletons. Germline V gene data show CDR1 as SQVTM and CDR2 as ANQGSEA. The ends were cut back, 7 bases at V and 0 bases at J, with 12 bases in the middle. This CDR3 region has 13 residues. Treatment specified: roughly 11-day PBMC culture with coronavirus spike peptide pools or control peptides (ViraFEST assay). This clonotype is judged medium-sized. No antigen is known for it.

Sequenced input: CD4+ T cells from blood, cultured in vitro. This chain uses TRBV29-1 with TRBJ1-1, with a tentative D call TRBD1 (6 bases). The clonotype comes from a human donor who had recovered from COVID-19. This CDR3 reads CSAQGFMNTEAFF. The CDR3 DNA is TGCAGCGCCCAGGGGTTCATGAACACTGAAGCTTTCTTT.